The 15 T cell receptor beta chains below were found in one sample sequenced in a study of T-cell reconstitution after alpha-beta-depleted transplantation in children. Unique molecular identifiers were incorporated during preparation of the TCRbeta library. TCRdb re-derived calls from the PCR reads in MiXCR, one entry per CDR3 protein. The sample carries hundreds of thousands of distinct CDR3 sequences, around 14% recorded once. The specimen comprised PBMCs, sampled before TCRalphabeta/CD19-depleted stem cell transplant. The receptors shown here come from a girl aged 2 to 10 with congenital amegakaryocytic thrombocytopenia, due to receive a stem cell transplant.

The chain has TRBV7-9 and TRBJ2-5, with D perhaps being TRBD1 or TRBD2 (6 bases each). The CDR3 spans 14 residues. The V end was cut by 5 bases, the J end by 8 bases, with 18 bases between. Germline V CDR1 and CDR2: SEHNR, FQNEAQ (reference sequence). CDR3 nucleotide sequence: TGTGCCAGCAGCCCTTGGAGGGGGAAGGACACCCAGTACTTC. Its protein is CASSPWRGKDTQYF.

In this sample, this clonotype turned up many times. The chain's CDR3 is CSALVDGTGGRYTF. Written as DNA, the CDR3 is TGCAGTGCCCTCGTCGACGGGACAGGGGGACGCTACACCTTC. The rearrangement links TRBV20-1 to TRBJ1-2; the match to TRBD1 covers 11 bases. The germline V gene encodes CDR1 DFQATT and CDR2 SNEGSKA (reference sequence). V was pared by 6 bases and J by 9 bases, with 12 bases of the junction left unmatched. The CDR3 runs 14 residues.

The V gene is TRBV20-1, the J gene TRBJ2-5, with 8 bases aligning to TRBD2. CDR1 is DFQATT, CDR2 SNEGSKA, per germline (reference sequence). The CDR3 sequence is 19 residues long. Trimming at V came to 0 bases and at J to 1 base, leaving 16 bases not matched to a gene. The CDR3 nucleotides read TGCAGTGCTAGAGATCTGAAAGTTCCGACTAGCGCCACCCAAGAGACCCAGTACTTC. Translation: CSARDLKVPTSATQETQYF.

The V and J genes are TRBV29-1 and TRBJ2-1; D might be TRBD2 (5 bases). The CDR3 totals 11 residues. Trimming pared 7 bases from V and 6 bases from J, leaving 10 bases between. Germline-derived CDR1 and CDR2 are SQVTM and ANQGSEA. For the CDR3, the DNA is TGCAGCGAGGGAGACGTCAATGAGCAGTTCTTC. The encoded protein is CSEGDVNEQFF.

This clonotype was observed a few times. V is TRBV29-1 and J is TRBJ2-1, with 8 bases aligning to TRBD1. CDR3 length equals 13 residues. CDR1 SQVTM and CDR2 ANQGSEA come from the germline V gene. V trimming: 6 bases; J trimming: 10 bases; junction bases outside the gene matches: 11. CDR3 coding DNA: TGCAGCGTCCCGGACAGGGCGGGTTGGGAGCAGTTCTTC. Amino acid sequence: CSVPDRAGWEQFF.

Many counts were recorded for this clonotype. The chain is built from TRBV21-1 and TRBJ2-5. TRBV21-1 represents a pseudogene. The CDR3 has 11 amino acids. In DNA, the CDR3 is TGTGCCAGGAACCAAGAAGAGACCCAGTACTTC. This sequence encodes CARNQEETQYF.

The chain carries TRBV5-5 and TRBJ2-7, with 7 bases aligning to TRBD1. Germline loops: CDR1 SGHKS, CDR2 YYEKEE (reference sequence). V dropped 2 bases and J dropped 2; count of bases not matched to a gene: 4. The CDR3 covers 14 residues. The CDR3 region is CASSFGTEPYEQYF. The CDR3 coding sequence is TGTGCCAGCAGCTTTGGGACAGAACCCTACGAGCAGTACTTC.

This clonotype was seen a few times. The gene calls are TRBV28 and TRBJ1-6; the match to TRBD1 covers 9 bases. This CDR3 is 12 amino acids long. Per germline, CDR1 MDHEN and CDR2 SYDVKM. Germline trimming cut 5 bases from V and 15 bases from J; bases unmatched to any gene: 5. CDR3 sequence reads: CASSTGQGILHF. CDR3 nucleotides: TGTGCCAGCAGTACGGGACAGGGTATCCTCCACTTT. Using reference TRBV28 and TRBJ1-6 for the parts outside the CDR3, the full variable domain is DVKVTQSSRYLVKRTGEKVFLECVQDMDHENMFWYRQDPGLGLRLIYFSYDVKMKEKGDIPEGYSVSREKKERFSLILESASTNQTSMYLCASSTGQGILHFGNGTRLTVT.

This clonotype was seen a few times. The rearrangement links TRBV20-1 to TRBJ2-2; no definite D call. CDR1 is DFQATT and CDR2 is SNEGSKA in the germline V gene (reference sequence). Trimming removed 1 base at V and 6 bases at J, with 12 bases between. The CDR3 has 14 residues. CDR3 nucleotides: TGCAGTGCTAGAGTGTTAGGGCTCGCCGGGGAGCTGTTTTTT. This translates into CSARVLGLAGELFF.

This clonotype was recorded many times. The V gene is TRBV12-3 or TRBV12-4, the J gene TRBJ1-2; TRBD1 agrees at 7 bases. The V and J ends lost 5 bases and 4 bases, in that order; junction bases with no gene match: 7. CDR3 size: 14 residues. The CDR3 spells CASSLGQDLYGYTF. Here the CDR3 DNA reads TGTGCCAGCAGTCTCGGACAGGACCTCTATGGCTACACCTTC.

As DNA, the CDR3 is TGTGCCACCAGCGCCGAGGGTGACAGGTTCTATGGCTACACCTTC. It encodes CATSAEGDRFYGYTF. The chain links TRBV24-1 to TRBJ1-2; a weak D match, TRBD1 (6 bases). Trimming stripped 7 bases from V and 4 bases from J, with 18 bases between. CDR1 and CDR2 from the germline V gene are KGHDR and SFDVKD. The length of the CDR3 is 15 residues.

Many counts were recorded for this clonotype. V usage is TRBV20-1 and J usage is TRBJ2-1; D may match TRBD1 or TRBD2 (5 bases each). This CDR3 has 18 residues. From germline, CDR1 is DFQATT and CDR2 SNEGSKA (reference sequence). With 5 bases removed from V and 0 bases from J, the gap between germline ends came to 23 bases. The DNA of the CDR3 is TGCAGTGCTTCGAAAGTGACTGGGACCGACAGCTCCTACAATGAGCAGTTCTTC. This codes for CSASKVTGTDSSYNEQFF.

This chain joins TRBV29-1 and TRBJ2-3, with 8 nucleotides matching TRBD1. CDR1 is SQVTM and CDR2 is ANQGSEA in the germline V gene. Trimming cost V 3 bases and J 2 bases; bases outside gene matches: 10. This CDR3 spans 16 amino acids. This CDR3 reads CSVELSTGGFTDTQYF. CDR3 DNA: TGCAGCGTTGAGTTAAGTACAGGGGGGTTCACAGATACGCAGTATTTT.

This clonotype appeared a few times. The chain recombines TRBV6-4 with TRBJ2-4; D call uncertain. Germline CDR1 is MRHNA and CDR2 is SNTAGT. V lost 6 bases and J lost 6, with 6 bases in between. There are 11 residues in the CDR3. This chain's CDR3 is CASRPGNIQYF. The CDR3 coding sequence is TGTGCCAGCAGACCAGGAAACATTCAGTACTTC.

The chain combines TRBV10-1 with TRBJ1-1; tentatively, D is TRBD1 (6 bases). V was shortened by 2 bases and J by 7 bases, with 20 bases between the two germline ends. The CDR3 runs 16 residues. The germline gives CDR1 WNHNN, CDR2 SYGVQD (reference sequence). The CDR3 coding sequence is TGCGCCAGCAGTGAGGGGGGCAGCCCGGGGGTTGGTGAAGCTTTCTTT. This translates into CASSEGGSPGVGEAFF.